The clone carrying this T cell receptor (beta chain) counts as medium-sized (0.01 to 0.1%). Antigen unknown. This sample was taken from a study of OX40 agonist ivuxolimab in advanced cancers. Overall study findings and caveats: The specificity for antigen of the expanded peripheral T cells was not determined. Relative to CD4+, CD8+ T cells held more expanded clones on average.

Per germline, CDR1 SGHNT and CDR2 YYREEE (reference sequence). The CDR3 sequence is 15 residues long. V was clipped by 4 bases and J by 0 bases; unmatched bases: 4. Sequenced by immunoSEQ multiplex PCR; TCRdb stores in-frame clones only, minus some. This table has 40,000 or so clones, roughly 80% appearing once. Drawing of blood for sampling happened at baseline, at cycle 4 day 1, and at cycle 7 day 1. The sequencing used CD4+ or CD8+ T cells sorted from blood, collected in a trial of the OX40 agonist ivuxolimab. The TCR was taken from an adult with an advanced solid tumor such as melanoma, head and neck, liver or kidney cancer. The chain joins TRBV5-4 to TRBJ1-3; 7 positions match TRBD1. The CDR3 loop reads CASSRDSNSGNTIYF. The CDR3 DNA sequence: TGTGCCAGCAGCAGGGACAGCAACTCTGGAAACACCATATATTTT.